These T cell receptor beta chains were read from a single sample in a study of shared clonotypes between healthy human individuals. Libraries were prepared by immunoSEQ multiplex PCR; TCRdb keeps only in-frame clonotypes and omits some of them. The repertoire consists of over 2 million clones, with approximately 94% occurring once and the leading ten covering more than 0.95%. Sequenced input: naive CD8+ T cells sorted from blood. The receptors stem from a man aged 18 to 35 in good health. Both conserved end residues are part of each CDR3. A D gene is named only where the DNA matches it firmly.

cdr3_nt	cdr3_aa	d_call	v_call	j_call
TGTGCCTGGACCCCGACAGGGCGGGAGCAGTACTTC	CAWTPTGREQYF	TRBD1	TRBV30	TRBJ2-7
TGCGCCAGCAGCCAAGATGGGACAGCCTACTATGGCTACACCTTC	CASSQDGTAYYGYTF	TRBD1	TRBV4-1	TRBJ1-2
TGTGCCAGCAGCGGGGGACAGGAAGAGACCCAGTACTTC	CASSGGQEETQYF	TRBD1	TRBV13	TRBJ2-5
TGTGCCAGCAGCCCGGACGGGAGGCCTTCCTACGAGCAGTACTTC	CASSPDGRPSYEQYF	TRBD2	TRBV6-5	TRBJ2-7
TGTGCCAGCAGCTCCCCATCAGCGTCTTACAATGAGCAGTTCTTC	CASSSPSASYNEQFF	.	TRBV7-9	TRBJ2-1
TGTGCCAGCAGTTTAAATCGGGGGGCCGGGTTGACGGCGAACACCGGGGAGCTGTTTTTT	CASSLNRGAGLTANTGELFF	.	TRBV28	TRBJ2-2
TGCAGCGCCGGGTCGGGGGACTACGAGCAGTACTTC	CSAGSGDYEQYF	.	TRBV29-1	TRBJ2-7
TGTGCCAGCAGCGTAGTAGTCGGACCCGCCTACAATGAGCAGTTCTTC	CASSVVVGPAYNEQFF	.	TRBV9	TRBJ2-1
TGCGCCAGCAGTGAGTCTCGGGCTAGCGGGGCGAACACCGGGGAGCTGTTTTTT	CASSESRASGANTGELFF	TRBD2	TRBV10-2	TRBJ2-2
TGTGCCAGCAGCCCCCTTGGTAGCGGGGACGAAATCGGAGGCAATGAGCAGTTCTTC	CASSPLGSGDEIGGNEQFF	TRBD2	TRBV7-6	TRBJ2-1
TGTGCCAGCAGCCCTGACGGGGGTTTCGCTGAAGCTTTCTTT	CASSPDGGFAEAFF	.	TRBV9	TRBJ1-1
TGTGCCATCAGAGAACAGGTGGGAACTGAAGCTTTCTTT	CAIREQVGTEAFF	.	TRBV10-3	TRBJ1-1
TGTGCCAGCAGTGTGCAGGGAGGACACTACGAGCAGTACTTC	CASSVQGGHYEQYF	.	TRBV6-6	TRBJ2-7
TGTGCCAGCAGCGTCGCCGGGACACCGAACACTGAAGCTTTCTTT	CASSVAGTPNTEAFF	.	TRBV9	TRBJ1-1
TGTGCCAGCAGGGGAGGACAGGGAACAGATACGCAGTATTTT	CASRGGQGTDTQYF	TRBD1	TRBV27	TRBJ2-3
TGTGCCAGCAGCTTGGGCAGTCTTTACGAGCAGTACTTC	CASSLGSLYEQYF	.	TRBV5-4	TRBJ2-7
TGCGCCAGCAGCCAAGACCGATTTCAGGGCCATGAGCAGTTCTTC	CASSQDRFQGHEQFF	.	TRBV4-1	TRBJ2-1
TGTGCCAGCAGCTGGGACAGGGGGCCCTACGAGCAGTACTTC	CASSWDRGPYEQYF	TRBD1	TRBV5-6	TRBJ2-7
TGCGCCAGCAGCCAAGATCCTTCGGCGGCTAGCTACAATGAGCAGTTCTTC	CASSQDPSAASYNEQFF	.	TRBV4-3	TRBJ2-1
TGTGCCAGCAGCTCCAAACTTATTGGACCCCCGGGGACCCAGTACTTC	CASSSKLIGPPGTQYF	.	TRBV7-8	TRBJ2-5
TGTGCCAGTACCTCCAGTTACACTGAAGCTTTCTTT	CASTSSYTEAFF	.	TRBV19	TRBJ1-1
TGTGCCAGCAGTCCTGCTTTCGGGGATATGCAGTTCTTC	CASSPAFGDMQFF	.	TRBV6-5	TRBJ2-1
TGTGCCAGCAGCTTTAGCGGGGGCACCGGGGAGCTGTTTTTT	CASSFSGGTGELFF	TRBD2	TRBV11-3	TRBJ2-2
TGCGCCAGCAGCTTGGAGACCCTTCAGGGGACTAACTATGGCTACACCTTC	CASSLETLQGTNYGYTF	.	TRBV5-1	TRBJ1-2
TGTGCCACCAGCAGGGGGGCTGGCACAGATACGCAGTATTTT	CATSRGAGTDTQYF	.	TRBV15	TRBJ2-3
TGTGCCAGCAGTGAATTATCCGGCCAAGAGACCCAGTACTTC	CASSELSGQETQYF	.	TRBV6-1	TRBJ2-5
TGCGCCAGCAGCTTGAGGGCCGAAACCTACGAGCAGTACTTC	CASSLRAETYEQYF	.	TRBV5-1	TRBJ2-7
TGTGCCAGCAGCTTCGCATCAATCACCTCCTACGAGCAGTACTTC	CASSFASITSYEQYF	.	TRBV11-2	TRBJ2-7
TGTGCCAGCAGTGGACCCGACAGCTCCTACAATGAGCAGTTCTTC	CASSGPDSSYNEQFF	.	TRBV2	TRBJ2-1
TGTGCCAGCAGTTACAGGAGCAATCAGCCCCAGCATTTT	CASSYRSNQPQHF	.	TRBV6-5	TRBJ1-5
TGTGCCAGCTCCCCAGGGCCAATTGAAAAACTGTTTTTT	CASSPGPIEKLFF	.	TRBV7-8	TRBJ1-4
TGTGCCAGCAGCTTGACAAATGGGTTCACTGAAGCTTTCTTT	CASSLTNGFTEAFF	.	TRBV5-5	TRBJ1-1
TGCGCCAGCAGCTTGGACAGGGCACCCATCAATGAGCAGTTCTTC	CASSLDRAPINEQFF	.	TRBV5-1	TRBJ2-1
TGCGCCAGCAGCCACCAACACGTGAACTATGGCTACACCTTC	CASSHQHVNYGYTF	.	TRBV4-1	TRBJ1-2
TGTGCCAGCAGCTCGGCCATAAGGGACATCTCCTACGAGCAGTACTTC	CASSSAIRDISYEQYF	.	TRBV7-9	TRBJ2-7
TGTGCCAGCAGTCTGCGACAGGGGACCAATGAGCAGTTCTTC	CASSLRQGTNEQFF	TRBD1	TRBV27	TRBJ2-1
TGTGCCAGCAGTTTATCACAGCACACTGAAGCTTTCTTT	CASSLSQHTEAFF	.	TRBV27	TRBJ1-1